The 10 T cell receptor beta chains below come from one sample, sequenced in a study of cytomegalovirus exposure and HLA in healthy donors. PCR used 60 Vbeta primers and 13 Jbeta primers. Clones were sequenced by immunoSEQ multiplex PCR, and TCRdb holds only the in-frame ones, with some missing. Listed are roughly 100,000 clones; about 3.5% falls within the top ten. Sample: PBMCs. The receptor source for this set is a man aged 40-49 years in good health and CMV-seronegative.

As to this clone: At one boundary the junction diverges from the germline segment, which might be a read error. J is TRBJ2-6 and V is TRBV30, with no clear D. The CDR3 runs to 13 residues. Germline V gene data show CDR1 as GTSNPN and CDR2 as SVGIG (reference sequence). The CDR3 DNA sequence: TGTGTCTGGATTCAGGCGGGGGCCAACGTCCTGACTTTC. Its protein product is CVWIQAGANVLTF.

With regard to this clone: An end of the junction differs from the germline gene, which may be a read error. The V and J genes are TRBV19 and TRBJ2-5, with D uncertain. The CDR3 contains 11 residues. Germline-derived CDR1 and CDR2 are LNHDA and SQIVND (reference sequence). The DNA of the CDR3 is TGTGCCAGTAGTTCGGTCTCTAACTTTAACTTC. Protein product: CASSSVSNFNF.

The V gene is TRBV6-6, the J gene TRBJ2-5, with TRBD2 matching over 7 bases. The closer fit of TRBJ2-7 to the DNA end suggests the J call may be wrong. In germline, CDR1 is MNHNY, CDR2 SVGAGI (reference sequence). The CDR3 contains 15 residues. Written as DNA, the CDR3 is TGTGCCAGCAGACCGGGGACTACTCTCGGGAACGAGCAGTACTTC. It codes for CASRPGTTLGNEQYF.

The J gene is TRBJ1-1, the V gene TRBV6-5; the D is unclear. Trimming took off 4 bases at V and 2 bases at J, with 14 bases between the two ends. There are 15 residues in the CDR3. The V gene's germline CDR1 is MNHEY and CDR2 SVGAGI. The CDR3 DNA follows: TGTGCCAGCAGTTTCAAGAACCCCCTAAACACTGAAGCTTTCTTT. It specifies CASSFKNPLNTEAFF.

The chain has TRBV19 and TRBJ2-2; TRBD2 matches at 16 bases. Germline V gives CDR1 LNHDA, CDR2 SQIVND (reference sequence). This CDR3 has 19 amino acids. V dropped 3 bases and J dropped 4; count of bases not matched to a gene: 8. Here the CDR3 reads CASSIAGLAGGRGTGELFF. The CDR3 coding sequence is TGTGCCAGTAGTATCGCGGGACTAGCGGGAGGGCGGGGCACCGGGGAGCTGTTTTTT. The full variable domain, completed using reference TRBV19 and TRBJ2-2, is DGGITQSPKYLFRKEGQNVTLSCEQNLNHDAMYWYRQDPGQGLRLIYYSQIVNDFQKGDIAEGYSVSREKKESFPLTVTSAQKNPTAFYLCASSIAGLAGGRGTGELFFGEGSRLTVL.

The rearrangement links TRBV7-9 to TRBJ1-1; D is possibly TRBD1 (5 bases). The CDR3 is made up of 15 amino acids. Between the trimmed V and J ends, which lost 3 bases and 3 bases, there was a span of 14 bases. Germline assignment: CDR1 SEHNR and CDR2 FQNEAQ (reference sequence). The CDR3 sequence: CASSLETRAYTEAFF. DNA for the CDR3: TGTGCCAGCAGCTTGGAGACCAGGGCCTACACTGAAGCTTTCTTT.

The CDR3: CASSLQQGSLGSEKLFF. The DNA for the CDR3 is TGTGCCAGCAGCTTACAACAGGGCAGCTTAGGGTCTGAAAAACTGTTTTTT. The V gene is TRBV13, the J gene TRBJ1-4; a weak D match, TRBD1 (6 bases). V lost 2 bases and J 7 bases, leaving 20 bases between the germline ends. The CDR3 length is 17 residues. From germline, CDR1 is PRHDT and CDR2 FYEKMQ (reference sequence).

The chain recombines TRBV7-2 with TRBJ1-1; D call uncertain. From germline, CDR1 is SGHTA and CDR2 FQGNSA. The CDR3 extends over 13 amino acids. Trimming took 5 bases from V and 3 from J, leaving 10 bases between them. CDR3 DNA: TGTGCCAGCAGCGTTCAAAGAGACACTGAAGCTTTCTTT. It encodes CASSVQRDTEAFF.

This sequence joins TRBV7-8 and TRBJ2-7, with a weak D call TRBD1 (6 bases). Germline CDR1 reads SGHVS; CDR2 reads FQNEAQ. The CDR3 is 13 residues long. Trimming left V 6 bases short and J 6 bases short, with 15 bases between. The CDR3 bases are TGTGCCAGCAGATCCAGTGGGGGCGCCGAGCAGTACTTC. As protein: CASRSSGGAEQYF.

The gene calls are TRBV5-6 and TRBJ1-1, with 12 nucleotides matching TRBD1. The CDR3 runs to 15 residues. Trimming took 2 bases from V and 6 from J; bases not matched to a gene: 5. Germline assignment: CDR1 SGHDT and CDR2 YYEEEE. The CDR3 nucleotides read TGTGCCAGCAGCTTAGTGGGACAGGGGGCCGCTGAAGCTTTCTTT. Translation: CASSLVGQGAAEAFF.